Following are 2 T cell receptor beta chains from one sample sequenced in a study of cytomegalovirus exposure and HLA in healthy donors. The PCR had 60 Vbeta and 13 Jbeta primers. The assay was immunoSEQ multiplex PCR, and TCRdb's table has in-frame clones only and misses some. The sample has some 130,000 clones, 65% to 80% seen once. Sequenced: PBMCs. These receptors came from a human donor in good health.

This clone appeared a few times. The rearrangement joins TRBV6-1 to TRBJ1-2, with a tentative D call TRBD1 (6 bases). The germline gives CDR1 MNHNS, CDR2 SASEGT. Trimming took 5 bases from V and 8 from J, leaving 15 bases between them. This CDR3 region has 13 residues. CDR3 residues: CASSSSGEGGYTF. CDR3 sequence (DNA): TGTGCCAGCAGTTCCTCAGGGGAAGGCGGCTACACCTTC.

The V and J genes are TRBV5-6 and TRBJ2-5, with D possibly being TRBD2 (5 bases). Germline values: CDR1 SGHDT, CDR2 YYEEEE. The CDR3 is 15 residues long. Between the trimmed V and J ends, which lost 5 bases and 7 bases, there was a span of 21 bases. CDR3 loop: CASSPILASHGTQYF. CDR3 DNA sequence: TGTGCCAGCAGTCCTATTTTGGCTAGCCATGGGACCCAGTACTTC.